One sample yielded the 30 T cell receptor beta chains listed below, sequenced in a study of cytomegalovirus exposure and HLA in healthy donors. This PCR relied on a set of 60 Vbeta primers and 13 Jbeta primers. The assay was immunoSEQ multiplex PCR, and TCRdb's table has in-frame clones only and misses some. The table includes some 130,000 clones, 70% to 80% detected once. The sample comprised PBMCs. These receptors all stem from a female donor in good health and CMV-seronegative.

V usage is TRBV27 and J usage is TRBJ1-5; D uncertain. Germline V gives CDR1 MNHEY, CDR2 SMNVEV (reference sequence). V gave up 5 bases and J gave up 3 bases, with 11 bases separating them. The CDR3 is 14 residues long. This CDR3 reads CASSLGPDNQPQHF. CDR3 in DNA: TGTGCCAGCAGTCTAGGCCCGGACAATCAGCCCCAGCATTTT.

The V gene is TRBV25-1, the J gene TRBJ2-5, with TRBD2 identical over 9 bases. The CDR3 spans 15 residues. V shed 3 bases, J shed 3 bases, and the junction held 5 bases outside the gene matches. The germline V gene encodes CDR1 MGHDK and CDR2 SYGVNS. Here the CDR3 DNA reads TGTGCCAGCAGTGATGGGTCTAGCGGGGAAGAGACCCAGTACTTC. Protein product: CASSDGSSGEETQYF.

As for this clone: Other DNA sequences in this sample translate to the same CDR3. J is TRBJ2-3 and V is TRBV5-1; TRBD2 matches 11 bases. CDR1 and CDR2 (germline): SGHRS, YFSETQ. The CDR3 sequence is 15 residues long. Losses at the gene ends were 4 bases for V and 6 bases for J; bases not matched to a gene: 7. CDR3 protein: CASSGGTSGGDTQYF. For the CDR3, the DNA is TGCGCCAGCAGCGGAGGGACTAGCGGCGGTGATACGCAGTATTTT.

This clone has a single count. The V gene is TRBV18, the J gene TRBJ2-7, with TRBD2 matching over 10 bases. This CDR3 has 16 amino acids. V was clipped by 2 bases and J by 0 bases; unmatched bases: 4. CDR1 and CDR2 from the germline V gene are KGHSH and LQKENI. In nucleotides, the CDR3 is TGTGCCAGCTCACCAAAAGCGGGAGGGAGCTCCTACGAGCAGTACTTC. It encodes CASSPKAGGSSYEQYF.

This clone was detected only once. The V gene is TRBV19, the J gene TRBJ1-2; D may be TRBD1 (5 bases). V was shortened by 4 bases and J by 8 bases, with 17 bases between the two germline ends. The CDR3 runs to 14 residues. Germline V gives CDR1 LNHDA, CDR2 SQIVND (reference sequence). The CDR3 protein is CASSTSGLVDGYTF. The CDR3 coding sequence is TGTGCCAGTAGTACCTCAGGGCTCGTGGACGGCTACACCTTC.

The chain has TRBV12-5 and TRBJ2-3; 9 positions agree with TRBD2. The CDR3 consists of 15 residues. Germline V gene sequence: CDR1 LGHNT, CDR2 FRNRAP. After removal of 2 bases from V and 5 bases from J, the junction contained 5 bases not matched to a gene. CDR3 in DNA: TGTGCTAGTGGTTTGCGGCGGGGGGGCATAGATACGCAGTATTTT. It specifies CASGLRRGGIDTQYF.

As DNA, the CDR3 is TGTGCCAGCAGTTCACGGGACAGTGGCGGCTACACCTTC. This codes for CASSSRDSGGYTF. The genes are TRBV28 and TRBJ1-2; 7 bases map to TRBD1. The germline gives CDR1 MDHEN, CDR2 SYDVKM. This CDR3 has 13 residues. V was pared by 4 bases and J by 8 bases, with 7 bases of the junction left unmatched.

The genes are TRBV7-8 and TRBJ1-1; 9 bases are a match to TRBD1. With 2 bases clipped from V and 7 bases from J, the junction kept 5 bases outside the gene matches. The CDR3 length is 14 residues. CDR1 is SGHVS and CDR2 is FQNEAQ in the germline V gene. The CDR3 DNA sequence: TGTGCCAGCAGCTTAAGGGACAGGGCGAGTGAAGCTTTCTTT. Its translation is CASSLRDRASEAFF. Supplemented by reference TRBV7-8 and TRBJ1-1, the full variable domain reads GAGVSQSPRYKVAKRGQDVALRCDPISGHVSLFWYQQALGQGPEFLTYFQNEAQLDKSGLPSDRFFAERPEGSVSTLKIQRTQQEDSAVYLCASSLRDRASEAFFGQGTRLTVV.

This chain joins TRBV5-1 and TRBJ2-1, with 8 bases lining up with TRBD2. The CDR3 extends over 15 amino acids. V shed 0 bases and J 5 bases; nucleotides not matched to a gene: 4. Germline-derived CDR1 and CDR2 are SGHRS and YFSETQ. The CDR3 DNA follows: TGCGCCAGCAGCTTGGGTCGGGAGGGCCACAATGAGCAGTTCTTC. This sequence encodes CASSLGREGHNEQFF.

V usage is TRBV7-2 and J usage is TRBJ2-3; the match to TRBD1 covers 7 bases. CDR1 SGHTA and CDR2 FQGNSA come from the germline V gene. This CDR3 has 14 residues. V shed 7 bases, J shed 0 bases, and the junction held 4 bases outside the gene matches. CDR3 coding DNA: TGTGCCAGCACCCCGGGACAGAGCACAGATACGCAGTATTTT. Protein product: CASTPGQSTDTQYF.

This clone was seen a few times. J is TRBJ2-1 and V is TRBV30; 8 nucleotides line up with TRBD1. The CDR3 sequence is 15 residues long. The germline V gene encodes CDR1 GTSNPN and CDR2 SVGIG (reference sequence). Trimming removed 0 bases from V and 7 bases from J; junction bases left unmatched: 8. CDR3 sequence (DNA): TGTGCCTGGAGTGTAGTATCGCAGGGGGCGAATGAGCAGTTCTTC. Amino acid sequence: CAWSVVSQGANEQFF. Variable domain in full (rest from reference TRBV30 and TRBJ2-1): SQTIHQWPATLVQPVGSPLSLECTVEGTSNPNLYWYRQAAGRGLQLLFYSVGIGQISSEVPQNLSASRPQDRQFILSSKKLLLSDSGFYLCAWSVVSQGANEQFFGPGTRLTVL.

The rearrangement uses TRBV9 and TRBJ2-7, with 7 positions matching TRBD2. This CDR3 has 15 amino acids. With V trimmed by 1 base and J by 2 bases, 6 bases remained unmatched. The germline V gene encodes CDR1 SGDLS and CDR2 YYNGEE. CDR3 nucleotides: TGTGCCAGCAGCGTATCCCCCGGGACTACCTACGAGCAGTACTTC. It yields the protein CASSVSPGTTYEQYF.

The chain has TRBV5-6 and TRBJ2-3; maybe TRBD2 (6 bases). The V gene lost 6 bases and the J gene lost 5 bases, with 10 bases spanning the gap. The CDR3 covers 12 residues. Germline V CDR1 and CDR2: SGHDT, YYEEEE. The CDR3 DNA is TGTGCCAGCAACCTGGGGGGAGATACGCAGTATTTT. Protein product: CASNLGGDTQYF.

This clone was recorded once. The chain combines TRBV28 with TRBJ2-1, with TRBD1 matching 9 bases. CDR3 length: 15 amino acids. V shed 6 bases and J 1 base; nucleotides not matched to a gene: 4. CDR1 and CDR2 (germline): MDHEN, SYDVKM. CDR3 residues: CASRTGGQSYNEQFF. In DNA, the CDR3 is TGTGCCAGCAGAACAGGGGGCCAATCCTACAATGAGCAGTTCTTC.

The V call is TRBV6-1, the J call TRBJ1-2; D is perhaps TRBD1 (6 bases). Germline values: CDR1 MNHNS, CDR2 SASEGT. This CDR3 has 17 residues. Trimming shortened V by 2 bases and J by 4 bases, and 20 bases separated the two germline ends. The CDR3 DNA follows: TGTGCCAGCAGTGAACTCCGGGACACGAACTTCTTCTATGGCTACACCTTC. Amino acid sequence: CASSELRDTNFFYGYTF.

The chain links TRBV4-3 to TRBJ1-1; 7 nucleotides line up with TRBD1. The CDR3 loop spans 13 amino acids. Per germline, CDR1 LGHNA and CDR2 YSLEER. The junction had 3 bases not matched to a gene; V was cut back by 2 bases and J by 6 bases. CDR3 sequence: CASSQQQGSEAFF. CDR3 nucleotide sequence: TGCGCCAGCAGCCAACAACAGGGGTCTGAAGCTTTCTTT.

The chain recombines TRBV29-1 with TRBJ2-1; 14 nucleotides align to TRBD2. The CDR3 extends over 18 amino acids. In germline, CDR1 is SQVTM, CDR2 ANQGSEA. With V trimmed by 3 bases and J by 1 base, 8 bases remained unmatched. In DNA form, the CDR3 reads TGCAGCGTTGACGCCGGGACTAGCGGGAGAGGGTCCTACAATGAGCAGTTCTTC. Its translation: CSVDAGTSGRGSYNEQFF.

The gene calls are TRBV7-2 and TRBJ1-5, with D possibly being TRBD1 (6 bases). The germline V gene has CDR1 SGHTA and CDR2 FQGNSA. Trimming removed 6 bases from V and 2 bases from J, with 14 bases in between. The CDR3 has 15 residues. CDR3 residues: CASRNTGSGNQPQHF. The CDR3 coding sequence is TGTGCCAGCAGGAACACAGGGTCGGGCAATCAGCCCCAGCATTTT.

This chain links TRBV30 with TRBJ1-3, with D unclear. CDR1 and CDR2 (germline): GTSNPN, SVGIG (reference sequence). This CDR3 is 15 amino acids long. The V end was cut by 2 bases, the J end by 0 bases, with 11 bases between. The CDR3 region is CAWSSPSVSGNTIYF. Here the CDR3 DNA reads TGTGCCTGGAGTTCCCCCAGTGTCTCTGGAAACACCATATATTTT.

The chain uses TRBV5-1 and TRBJ2-3, with 10 bases that match TRBD1. V shed 4 bases, J shed 2 bases, and the junction held 4 bases outside the gene matches. The CDR3 length is 15 residues. Germline loops: CDR1 SGHRS, CDR2 YFSETQ. For the CDR3, the DNA is TGCGCCAGCAGCCCCGGGACAGGGGACACAGATACGCAGTATTTT. It is translated as CASSPGTGDTDTQYF.

A single count supports this clone. This chain uses TRBV4-1 with TRBJ2-3, with D hard to call. The CDR3 runs 13 residues. Trimming pared 0 bases from V and 4 bases from J, leaving 5 bases between. Germline CDR1 and CDR2: MGHRA and YSYEKL. CDR3 nucleotides: TGCGCCAGCAGCCAAGACAGGCCAGATACGCAGTATTTT. This translates into CASSQDRPDTQYF.

V usage is TRBV7-9 and J usage is TRBJ1-4; 7 bases fit TRBD1. This CDR3 region has 16 residues. The junction had 4 bases not matched to a gene; V was cut back by 0 bases and J by 3 bases. Germline CDR1 is SEHNR and CDR2 is FQNEAQ (reference sequence). In DNA form, the CDR3 reads TGTGCCAGCAGCTTAGCAAAGCAGGGGGCTAATGAAAAACTGTTTTTT. It codes for CASSLAKQGANEKLFF.

This rearrangement joins TRBV5-1 to TRBJ2-7; maybe TRBD1 (6 bases). The CDR3 spans 14 residues. V dropped 4 bases and J dropped 4 bases, with 15 bases sitting between them. CDR1 SGHRS and CDR2 YFSETQ come from the germline V gene. The CDR3 nucleotides read TGCGCCAGCAGCAAGGACAGCCAAGCGTACGAGCAGTACTTC. Translation gives CASSKDSQAYEQYF.

V is TRBV30 and J is TRBJ2-5; 9 bases map to TRBD1. V trimming: 1 base; J trimming: 0 bases; junction bases outside the gene matches: 6. CDR1 and CDR2 (germline): GTSNPN, SVGIG (reference sequence). The CDR3 has 16 residues. The CDR3 DNA reads as TGTGCCTGGAGTGGCGAGGACAGGGGTTACCAAGAGACCCAGTACTTC. This gives the protein CAWSGEDRGYQETQYF.

In DNA form, the CDR3 reads TGTGCCAGCAGTCTGCAGGGTCTCACAGATACGCAGTATTTT. This gives the protein CASSLQGLTDTQYF. V usage is TRBV2 and J usage is TRBJ2-3; TRBD1 is a possible D gene (5 bases). Germline CDR1 and CDR2: SNHLY and FYNNEI. V shed 5 bases and J shed 2 bases, with 11 bases lying between them. CDR3 size: 14 residues. The variable domain in full, completed from reference TRBV2 and TRBJ2-3, reads EPEVTQTPSHQVTQMGQEVILRCVPISNHLYFYWYRQILGQKVEFLVSFYNNEISEKSEIFDDQFSVERPDGSNFTLKIRSTKLEDSAMYFCASSLQGLTDTQYFGPGTRLTVL.

The CDR3 nucleotides read TGTGCCAGCAGCTTATCAGGGGCGCCCACTGAAGCTTTCTTT. This gives the protein CASSLSGAPTEAFF. The chain joins TRBV7-6 to TRBJ1-1; D perhaps matches TRBD1 (6 bases). Deletions cut 2 bases from V and 4 bases from J, with 11 bases between. Germline lookup yields CDR1 SGHVS and CDR2 FNYEAQ. The CDR3 has 14 amino acids.

The chain recombines TRBV27 with TRBJ1-1; 12 nucleotides agree with TRBD1. Germline V CDR1 and CDR2: MNHEY, SMNVEV (reference sequence). The CDR3 covers 17 residues. After removal of 3 bases from V and 5 bases from J, the junction contained 10 bases not matched to a gene. In DNA, the CDR3 is TGTGCCAGCAGTTTGACCGGGACAGGGGGCGTACGGACTGAAGCTTTCTTT. As protein: CASSLTGTGGVRTEAFF.

The rearrangement links TRBV4-1 to TRBJ1-3; no clear D gene. CDR3 length equals 19 residues. Germline loops: CDR1 MGHRA, CDR2 YSYEKL. Trimming took off 2 bases at V and 0 bases at J, with 20 bases between the two ends. In DNA, the CDR3 is TGCGCCAGCAGCCAATGGAGGCAGGCTCCTATACTCTCTGGAAACACCATATATTTT. Translation: CASSQWRQAPILSGNTIYF.

The V gene is TRBV4-1, the J gene TRBJ1-1; the match to TRBD1 covers 9 bases. In germline, CDR1 is MGHRA, CDR2 YSYEKL. This CDR3 contains 16 residues. V shed 1 base, J shed 0 bases, and the junction held 3 bases outside the gene matches. CDR3 region: CASSQVGTGMNTEAFF. CDR3 bases: TGCGCCAGCAGCCAAGTTGGGACAGGGATGAACACTGAAGCTTTCTTT.

CDR3 sequence: CASSSSYEQYF. CDR3 coding DNA: TGTGCCAGCAGTTCCTCTTACGAGCAGTACTTC. This chain connects TRBV27 to TRBJ2-7, with unresolved D. This CDR3 contains 11 residues. Trimming cost V 4 bases and J 4 bases, with 5 bases left between them. The V gene's germline CDR1 is MNHEY and CDR2 SMNVEV (reference sequence).